These T cell receptor beta chains were read from a single sample in a study of tumor and adjacent non-tumor tissue in lung cancer. MiXCR was run by TCRdb on the multiplex PCR reads, yielding one entry per CDR3 protein. The sample contains tens of thousands of distinct CDR3 sequences, about 67% of which appear only once. Sequencing was carried out using lung tumor tissue. These receptor sequences come from a man in his 60s with non-small cell lung cancer. Both conserved end residues are part of each CDR3. Each record gives: clone size, D gene, J gene, V gene, CDR3 DNA, CDR3 protein. D genes are given only for firm matches. Size is omitted from some rows. Given values are once, few, many or a class for expanded clones.

clone size: -; D gene: -; J gene: TRBJ2-7; V gene: TRBV10-3; CDR3 DNA: TGTGCCATCAGCGAGAATGGCGACACCTACGATCAGTACTTC; CDR3 protein: CAISENGDTYDQYF
clone size: -; D gene: TRBD2; J gene: TRBJ2-3; V gene: TRBV20-1; CDR3 DNA: TGCAGTGCTAGAGATCTTGAGACTAGCGCTCCGTTGGCGCAGTATTTT; CDR3 protein: CSARDLETSAPLAQYF
clone size: many; D gene: TRBD1; J gene: TRBJ1-5; V gene: TRBV12-3/TRBV12-4; CDR3 DNA: TGTGCCAGCAGCTGGACAGGACCGAGCAATCAGCCCCAGCATTTT; CDR3 protein: CASSWTGPSNQPQHF
clone size: many; D gene: -; J gene: TRBJ1-4; V gene: TRBV28; CDR3 DNA: TGTGCCAGCAGCACCGGAGGGGCGTGGACCAATGAAAAACTGTTTTTT; CDR3 protein: CASSTGGAWTNEKLFF
clone size: once; D gene: TRBD1; J gene: TRBJ1-5; V gene: TRBV6-5; CDR3 DNA: TGTGCCAGCAGAGGACAGGGTGGCAATCAGCCCCAGCATTTT; CDR3 protein: CASRGQGGNQPQHF
clone size: -; D gene: TRBD1; J gene: TRBJ1-1; V gene: TRBV20-1; CDR3 DNA: TGCAGTGCTACTTGCCTACAGGGGGGCACTGAAGCTTTCTTT; CDR3 protein: CSATCLQGGTEAFF
clone size: -; D gene: TRBD2; J gene: TRBJ2-1; V gene: TRBV11-3; CDR3 DNA: TGTGCCAACCCGGGACTAGCGGGAGAGTCGGGGAATGAGCAGTTCTTC; CDR3 protein: CANPGLAGESGNEQFF
clone size: -; D gene: -; J gene: TRBJ2-1; V gene: TRBV4-1; CDR3 DNA: TGCGCCAATCCCCTTTTCGGACCTTACAATGAGCCTTTCTTC; CDR3 protein: CANPLFGPYNEPFF
clone size: many; D gene: -; J gene: TRBJ2-1; V gene: TRBV6-1; CDR3 DNA: TGTGCCAGCAGTCCCTTCCCTTACAATGAGCAGTTCTTC; CDR3 protein: CASSPFPYNEQFF
clone size: many; D gene: TRBD1; J gene: TRBJ2-7; V gene: TRBV6-1; CDR3 DNA: TGTGCCAGCAGATCCGGGACAGGGGCCCTTACCCAGTACTTC; CDR3 protein: CASRSGTGALTQYF
clone size: -; D gene: TRBD1; J gene: TRBJ2-5; V gene: TRBV11-3; CDR3 DNA: TGTGACAGCAGTTGGACAGGGCAAGAGACCCAGTACTTC; CDR3 protein: CDSSWTGQETQYF
clone size: once; D gene: -; J gene: TRBJ1-4; V gene: TRBV4-3; CDR3 DNA: TGCGCCAACAGCCCAAGGGTCACTAATGAAAAACTGTTTTTT; CDR3 protein: CANSPRVTNEKLFF
clone size: -; D gene: -; J gene: TRBJ1-3; V gene: TRBV4-2; CDR3 DNA: TGTGCCAGCAACCAAGGCCCAGCCGGGAACACCATATATTTT; CDR3 protein: CASNQGPAGNTIYF
clone size: -; D gene: -; J gene: TRBJ2-2; V gene: TRBV7-9; CDR3 DNA: TGTGCTAGCGGCTTGCAGGACGGGGAGCTGTTTTTT; CDR3 protein: CASGLQDGELFF
clone size: -; D gene: -; J gene: TRBJ2-1; V gene: TRBV28; CDR3 DNA: TGTGCCAGTAACACCCTAGCAGTCCCCTTTAACAATGAGCAGTTCTTC; CDR3 protein: CASNTLAVPFNNEQFF
clone size: -; D gene: -; J gene: TRBJ1-1; V gene: TRBV7-8; CDR3 DNA: TGTGCCATCGGCTTAGGATTAAGGAACACTGAAGCTTTCTTT; CDR3 protein: CAIGLGLRNTEAFF
clone size: -; D gene: -; J gene: TRBJ1-3; V gene: TRBV15; CDR3 DNA: TGTGCCACCAGCAGAGGATCCACCTCTGGAAACACCATATATTTT; CDR3 protein: CATSRGSTSGNTIYF
clone size: -; D gene: -; J gene: TRBJ2-1; V gene: TRBV20-1; CDR3 DNA: TGCAGTGCCCCAGGGGTCTCCTACGATGTGCAGTTCTTC; CDR3 protein: CSAPGVSYDVQFF
clone size: -; D gene: -; J gene: TRBJ2-3; V gene: TRBV29-1; CDR3 DNA: TGCAGCATCGGCGGCGTACTCCGGAGCACAGATACGCAGTATTTT; CDR3 protein: CSIGGVLRSTDTQYF
clone size: many; D gene: TRBD2; J gene: TRBJ2-2; V gene: TRBV6-2/TRBV6-3; CDR3 DNA: TGTGCCAGCAGTTACTCTGGCGGGAGGACCGGGGAGCTGTTTTTT; CDR3 protein: CASSYSGGRTGELFF
clone size: -; D gene: -; J gene: TRBJ2-3; V gene: TRBV6-6; CDR3 DNA: TGTGTCAGCAGGCCCCTGGTCACGGCGTTTGGCAATCAGCCCCAGTATTTT; CDR3 protein: CVSRPLVTAFGNQPQYF
clone size: -; D gene: -; J gene: TRBJ2-3; V gene: TRBV5-1; CDR3 DNA: TGCGCCGGCAGCCCAAATACAGATACGCAGTATTTT; CDR3 protein: CAGSPNTDTQYF
clone size: -; D gene: -; J gene: TRBJ2-3; V gene: TRBV6-6; CDR3 DNA: TGTGCCAGCAGTTACGGGGAGGACGGTTTCTACGCAGATACGCAATATTTT; CDR3 protein: CASSYGEDGFYADTQYF
clone size: -; D gene: -; J gene: TRBJ1-1; V gene: TRBV12-3/TRBV12-4; CDR3 DNA: TGTACCAACAGTTTATTTGGGGACACTGAAGCTTTCTTT; CDR3 protein: CTNSLFGDTEAFF
clone size: -; D gene: TRBD2; J gene: TRBJ2-2; V gene: TRBV6-2/TRBV6-3; CDR3 DNA: TGTGCCAGCAGTTACAGCGGGAGGGACACCGGGGAGCTGTTTTTT; CDR3 protein: CASSYSGRDTGELFF
clone size: -; D gene: -; J gene: TRBJ2-7; V gene: TRBV6-5; CDR3 DNA: TGTTCCAGCACTTCCGGGATAGGGGGGTCCTACGAGCAGTACTTC; CDR3 protein: CSSTSGIGGSYEQYF
clone size: -; D gene: -; J gene: TRBJ1-5; V gene: TRBV5-6; CDR3 DNA: TGTGCCAGAAGCGCTCGTCTATCCGGAGGTAGCAATCAGTCCCAGCATTTT; CDR3 protein: CARSARLSGGSNQSQHF
clone size: -; D gene: TRBD1; J gene: TRBJ1-4; V gene: TRBV6-5; CDR3 DNA: TGTGCCAGCAGCTACGCGGGACAGAGTAATGAAAAACTGCTTTTT; CDR3 protein: CASSYAGQSNEKLLF
clone size: -; D gene: -; J gene: TRBJ2-3; V gene: TRBV11-3; CDR3 DNA: TGTGCCAGGATCTTAGTCTGCTACATAGATACGCAGTATTTT; CDR3 protein: CARILVCYIDTQYF
clone size: -; D gene: -; J gene: TRBJ2-7; V gene: TRBV6-2/TRBV6-3; CDR3 DNA: TGTGCCAGTAGTTACACAACGGGCTGCGAGCAGTACTTC; CDR3 protein: CASSYTTGCEQYF
clone size: -; D gene: -; J gene: TRBJ1-1; V gene: TRBV11-1; CDR3 DNA: TGTGTCACCGTGGGGGGGATCACGAACACTGAAGCTTTCTTT; CDR3 protein: CVTVGGITNTEAFF